What follows describes a single T cell receptor beta chain. Its antigen specificity is not known. Base qualities are not recorded, but no much larger clone differs from it by a single base. This record comes from a study of graft-versus-host responses after intestinal transplantation listed by TCRdb under 2021. Regarding the study in general: Recipients received multivisceral, liver-intestinal, or isolated intestinal transplants. The cohort enrolled about two dozen intestinal transplant recipients, one of whom was a retransplant, and a few patients without pretransplant specimens were excluded. Samples from a few later patients were sequenced in-house on an Illumina MiSeq with MiXCR processing rather than by the commercial service. Donor T cell macrochimerism was defined as a peak of at least 4% donor T cells among recipient peripheral blood mononuclear cells. After intestinal transplantation, graft-versus-host and host-versus-graft alloreactive T cell clones in the graft, circulation and bone marrow were tracked using bulk TCR-beta CDR3 sequencing. Anti-thymocyte globulin induction was given to all recipients, followed by maintenance tacrolimus and steroids for around three years. Alloreactive clones were identified by sequencing pre-transplant mixed lymphocyte reaction products and comparing these products with unstimulated pre-transplant donor and recipient T cells.

What the study reported, not specific to this receptor: Conclusions were limited by the relatively low number and heterogeneity of intestinal transplant patients. Early after transplant, peak levels of circulating GvH clones were found to be associated with declines in HvG clones. In patients with donor T cell macrochimerism, the allografts had high GvH to HvG T cell clonal ratios. GvH clones were detected in recipient bone marrow, and some of these GvH clones were observed earlier in ileal mucosa or blood, consistent with an intestinal mucosal origin.

The CDR3 runs 14 residues from the cysteine to the phenylalanine. Of all the DNA, just the CDR3 is kept, 42 bases in frame from base 1. The germline V gene (reference sequence) yields SEHNR for CDR1 and FQNEAQ for CDR2. V lost 1 base and J lost 3 bases; the stretch between them is 7 bases long. Library preparation employed the immunoSEQ multiplex PCR assay. For most patients, genomic DNA was isolated with the Qiagen DNeasy Blood and Tissue Kit and sent frozen to Adaptive Biotechnologies for TCR sequencing. High-throughput TCR-beta CDR3 sequencing of genomic DNA from most patients was performed by Adaptive Biotechnologies. The authors processed their data as follows. TCR sequencing data were retrieved from Adaptive's ImmunoSEQ software for around 19 patients, whereas three other patients were processed with MiXCR and VDJtools. To correct CD4 versus CD8 sorting errors, any sequence found in both subsets at a frequency ratio below 5:1 was removed. Because the origin of CDR3 nucleotide sequences shared between donor and recipient could not be assigned, those sequences were removed. Alloreactive clones required at least 2-fold expansion over unstimulated cells and minimum CFSE-low frequency of 0.002% (template counts) or 0.001% (read counts). Clones were considered mappable if detected in sequenced pre-transplant spleen, lymph node, or MLR CFSE-low populations of the donor or recipient. Cumulative frequency of alloreactive clones was calculated as a percentage of all sequences weighted by copy number. TCRdb holds this immuneACCESS table with in-frame rearrangements only. Some clones are missing; in checked studies, unresolved V genes explain under half, and the rest has no known cause. That table supplies the V and J calls and clone size; D and trimming were determined from the DNA. The sample table holds some 86,000 clones, of which around nine tenths were seen once. In total, the top ten clones hold under 6.5% of the sample.

Read against the paper, the sample's time point label means: cells obtained before transplantation from donor or recipient. CD3+CD4+ and CD3+CD8+ populations were FACS-sorted from unstimulated pre-transplant donor and recipient cells taken from spleen or lymph nodes. The specimen comprised unstimulated CD8+ T cells sorted from spleen or lymph node cells, sampled before intestinal transplant. This receptor was taken from a human donor who received an intestinal transplant. The rearranged segments are TRBV7-9 and TRBJ2-1, with the identity of the D gene unclear. Here the CDR3 is given as CASSLVRDYNEQFF. DNA sequence: TGTGCCAGCAGCTTAGTGCGCGACTACAATGAGCAGTTCTTC.